This T cell receptor beta chain was recovered during a study of Graves' ophthalmopathy and Graves' hyperthyroidism. As to this clonotype: The antigen remains undetermined.

RNA transcripts served as template for amplifying TCR beta CDR3 sequences. RT-PCR in the first round used HTBI primers; a second-round multiplex PCR followed. In TCRdb, the multiplex PCR reads were re-called with MiXCR into one record per CDR3 protein. Of 740,000 or so distinct CDR3 sequences listed, 35% to 50% are singletons. Study results and caveats: Most clonotypes expanded in thyroid above 0.001 frequency were present in blood too.

PBMCs had their origin in fresh peripheral blood (about 10 ml). Sequencing input: peripheral blood. The source is an adult man with Graves' ophthalmopathy.

The CDR3 nucleotides are TGTGCCACCAGCAGCAGCGTTACACAGGGCAATCAGCCCCAGCATTTT. It translates to CATSSSVTQGNQPQHF. This chain links TRBV15 with TRBJ1-5, with a weak D call TRBD1 (5 bases). With 3 bases removed from V and 2 bases from J, the gap between germline ends came to 14 bases. This CDR3 is 16 amino acids long. Germline V gene sequence: CDR1 LNHNV, CDR2 YYDKDF (reference sequence).